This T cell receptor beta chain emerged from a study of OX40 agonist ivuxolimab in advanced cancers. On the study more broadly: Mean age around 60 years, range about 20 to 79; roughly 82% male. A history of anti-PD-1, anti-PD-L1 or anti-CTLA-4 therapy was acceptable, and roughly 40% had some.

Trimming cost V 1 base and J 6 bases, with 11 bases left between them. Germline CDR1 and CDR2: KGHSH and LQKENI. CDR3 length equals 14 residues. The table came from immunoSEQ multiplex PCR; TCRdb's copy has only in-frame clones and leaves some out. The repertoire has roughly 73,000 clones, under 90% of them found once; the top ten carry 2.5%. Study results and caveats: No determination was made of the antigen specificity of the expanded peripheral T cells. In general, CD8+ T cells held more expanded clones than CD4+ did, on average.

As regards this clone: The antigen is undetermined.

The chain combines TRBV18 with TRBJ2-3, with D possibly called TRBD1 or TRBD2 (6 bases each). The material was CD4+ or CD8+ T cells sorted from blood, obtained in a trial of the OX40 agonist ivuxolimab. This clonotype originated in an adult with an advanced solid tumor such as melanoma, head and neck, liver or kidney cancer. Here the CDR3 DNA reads TGTGCCAGCTCACCACTACTAGGGGGGGATACGCAGTATTTT. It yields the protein CASSPLLGGDTQYF.